Shown below are 29 T cell receptor beta chains from a single sample sequenced in a study of T cell responses to AZD1222 COVID-19 vaccine. Clones were sequenced by immunoSEQ multiplex PCR, and TCRdb holds only the in-frame ones, with some missing. The data hold more than 95,000 clones, with approximately 86% observed a single time. The sequenced sample was peripheral blood, obtained on day 0 of AZD1222 vaccination. The source is an adult in good health.

J is TRBJ1-1 and V is TRBV24-1; weak D call: TRBD1 (5 bases). The CDR3 is 13 residues long. CDR1 and CDR2 (germline): KGHDR, SFDVKD. Trimming shortened V by 5 bases and J by 1 base, and 7 bases separated the two germline ends. The CDR3 nucleotides are TGTGCCACCAGTGCCGGGACGAACACTGAAGCTTTCTTT. Residues: CATSAGTNTEAFF.

This clone was seen a single time. This sequence joins TRBV28 and TRBJ2-1; 7 nucleotides line up with TRBD1. This CDR3 is built from 14 residues. V dropped 5 bases and J dropped 4; count of bases not matched to a gene: 5. Germline V gene sequence: CDR1 MDHEN, CDR2 SYDVKM. The CDR3 DNA reads TGTGCCAGCAGTCCTTGGGACAGATACAATGAGCAGTTCTTC. Protein: CASSPWDRYNEQFF. Based on the CDR3 plus reference TRBV28 and TRBJ2-1, the full variable domain is DVKVTQSSRYLVKRTGEKVFLECVQDMDHENMFWYRQDPGLGLRLIYFSYDVKMKEKGDIPEGYSVSREKKERFSLILESASTNQTSMYLCASSPWDRYNEQFFGPGTRLTVL.

The rearrangement joins TRBV9 to TRBJ2-3; possible D gene TRBD1, 5 bases. CDR1 is SGDLS and CDR2 is YYNGEE in the germline V gene. The CDR3 consists of 14 residues. V was cut by 1 base and J by 4 bases, with 10 bases left in between. The CDR3 region is CASSVKGSPDTQYF. In DNA, the CDR3 is TGTGCCAGCAGCGTAAAGGGGTCCCCAGATACGCAGTATTTT.

J is TRBJ1-2 and V is TRBV5-4; D not resolved. Trimming stripped 4 bases from V and 4 bases from J, with 11 bases between. CDR1 and CDR2 from the germline V gene are SGHNT and YYREEE (reference sequence). The CDR3 runs 13 residues. CDR3 coding DNA: TGTGCCAGCAGCCTCGAGATGGCCTATGGCTACACCTTC. Translating gives CASSLEMAYGYTF.

The chain employs TRBV5-1 and TRBJ1-3; D not certain. Trimming left V 0 bases short and J 0 bases short, with 13 bases between. The CDR3 is 17 amino acids. Looked up from germline, CDR1 is SGHRS and CDR2 is YFSETQ. The CDR3: CASSLGPVSSSGNTIYF. The CDR3 DNA follows: TGCGCCAGCAGCTTGGGACCCGTGAGTAGCTCTGGAAACACCATATATTTT.

V and J are TRBV11-2 and TRBJ1-1, with TRBD1 matching over 7 bases. With V trimmed by 3 bases and J by 5 bases, 6 bases remained unmatched. This CDR3 region has 14 residues. Germline loops: CDR1 SGHAT, CDR2 FQNNGV. The CDR3 DNA follows: TGTGCCAGCAGCTTCGACAGGGTGTTTACTGAAGCTTTCTTT. Residues: CASSFDRVFTEAFF.

With respect to this clone: Additional DNA sequences in this sample encode the identical CDR3. The chain uses TRBV12-3 or TRBV12-4 and TRBJ1-5; 7 nucleotides line up with TRBD1. This CDR3 region has 13 residues. V shed 5 bases, J shed 4 bases, and the junction held 2 bases outside the gene matches. This CDR3 is CASSQQGNQPQHF. CDR3 nucleotide sequence: TGTGCCAGCAGTCAACAGGGGAATCAGCCCCAGCATTTT.

This chain connects TRBV6-5 to TRBJ1-6; D not certain. CDR1 MNHEY and CDR2 SVGAGI come from the germline V gene. Deletions cut 0 bases from V and 3 bases from J, with 9 bases between. The CDR3 length is 16 residues. CDR3 region: CASSYSTGHYNSPLHF. The CDR3 region has the DNA TGTGCCAGCAGTTACTCGACTGGCCACTATAATTCACCCCTCCACTTT.

The chain has TRBV6-5 and TRBJ2-1; 9 positions agree with TRBD1. This CDR3 has 16 amino acids. Germline V lookup: CDR1 MNHEY, CDR2 SVGAGI. V shed 2 bases and J 7 bases; nucleotides not matched to a gene: 9. The CDR3 here is CASSYAGQGGRNEQFF. The CDR3 DNA is TGTGCCAGCAGTTACGCGGGACAGGGAGGTCGGAATGAGCAGTTCTTC.

This chain connects TRBV19 to TRBJ1-2; 11 nucleotides match TRBD1. J lost 1 base, V lost 9 bases, and 7 bases had no gene match. The CDR3 extends over 15 amino acids. Looked up from germline, CDR1 is LNHDA and CDR2 is SQIVND (reference sequence). CDR3 region: CASRGQGEFNYGYTF. CDR3 in DNA: TGTGCCAGCCGGGGACAGGGGGAGTTTAACTATGGCTACACCTTC.

The chain carries TRBV13 and TRBJ2-1, with unresolved D. CDR3 length equals 12 residues. V was cut by 3 bases and J by 5 bases, with 5 bases left in between. Per the germline V gene, CDR1 is PRHDT and CDR2 is FYEKMQ (reference sequence). CDR3 coding DNA: TGTGCCAGCAGCTTTATAAACAATGAGCAGTTCTTC. Protein sequence: CASSFINNEQFF.

The J gene is TRBJ1-4, the V gene TRBV28; D unclear. Trimming removed 3 bases at V and 8 bases at J, with 7 bases between. CDR3 length equals 12 residues. Germline values: CDR1 MDHEN, CDR2 SYDVKM. The CDR3 reads CASSLPLEKLFF. CDR3 DNA: TGTGCCAGCAGTTTGCCGTTGGAAAAACTGTTTTTT.

This chain uses TRBV4-2 with TRBJ2-2; TRBD2 is a possible D gene (5 bases). V was pared by 1 base and J by 8 bases, with 14 bases between. The CDR3 extends over 15 amino acids. Germline CDR1 is LGHNA and CDR2 is YNFKEQ. The CDR3 is CASSQGSGPRGELFF. The CDR3 region has the DNA TGTGCCAGCAGCCAAGGGAGCGGACCCCGGGGGGAGCTGTTTTTT.

The V and J genes are TRBV9 and TRBJ2-1; weak D call: TRBD2 (5 bases). The germline V and J ends were trimmed by 6 bases and 9 bases, with 19 bases remaining between them. The germline gives CDR1 SGDLS, CDR2 YYNGEE. The CDR3 contains 14 residues. The CDR3 is CASNTGWAISEQFF. The CDR3, as DNA: TGTGCCAGCAACACGGGATGGGCGATAAGTGAGCAGTTCTTC.

The V call is TRBV4-2, the J call TRBJ2-7; 7 bases line up with TRBD1. The ends lost 4 bases at V and 0 bases at J; junction bases unmatched: 6. CDR1 and CDR2 (germline): LGHNA, YNFKEQ. The CDR3 length is 15 residues. CDR3 sequence: CASSPSTGPSYEQYF. CDR3 sequence (DNA): TGTGCCAGCAGCCCCTCGACAGGGCCCTCCTACGAGCAGTACTTC.

The chain recombines TRBV18 with TRBJ1-1, with 8 bases lining up with TRBD1. There are 16 residues in the CDR3. Germline V gene lookup returns CDR1 KGHSH and CDR2 LQKENI. Trimming at V came to 3 bases and at J to 4 bases, leaving 10 bases not matched to a gene. The DNA of the CDR3 is TGTGCCAGCTCACCCACCCCGGACAGGGTGGGCACTGAAGCTTTCTTT. This sequence encodes CASSPTPDRVGTEAFF.

The rearrangement uses TRBV5-1 and TRBJ1-3; 8 bases line up with TRBD1. This CDR3 is 17 amino acids long. The trim removed 0 bases at V and 2 bases at J, leaving 7 bases unmatched. The germline V gene encodes CDR1 SGHRS and CDR2 YFSETQ. DNA for the CDR3: TGCGCCAGCAGCTTGGAGCCGGACAGGGAGGCTGGAAACACCATATATTTT. As protein: CASSLEPDREAGNTIYF.

This chain joins TRBV4-1 and TRBJ2-1; D is perhaps TRBD1 (6 bases). CDR1 and CDR2 from the germline V gene are MGHRA and YSYEKL. With 2 bases removed from V and 3 bases from J, the gap between germline ends came to 14 bases. This CDR3 has 16 amino acids. The CDR3 spells CASSQPTGLLYNEQFF. The CDR3 nucleotides read TGCGCCAGCAGCCAACCAACAGGGCTACTCTACAATGAGCAGTTCTTC.

The rearrangement uses TRBV6-5 and TRBJ2-5; D may be TRBD2 (6 bases). This CDR3 comprises 13 residues. CDR1 MNHEY and CDR2 SVGAGI come from the germline V gene. Trimming took off 8 bases at V and 7 bases at J, with 17 bases between the two ends. The CDR3 DNA sequence: TGTGCCAGCCGGGACTCCCAGCATGGGACCCAGTACTTC. Protein sequence: CASRDSQHGTQYF.

The chain is built from TRBV7-9 and TRBJ2-1; TRBD2 matches at 8 bases. The V and J ends lost 2 bases and 11 bases, in that order; junction bases with no gene match: 8. This CDR3 has 14 residues. Germline loops: CDR1 SEHNR, CDR2 FQNEAQ (reference sequence). CDR3 DNA: TGTGCCAGCAGCTTAACCACCGGGACTAGTAAGCAGTTCTTC. Its protein is CASSLTTGTSKQFF.

This CDR3 reads CASSASGTSYNEQFF. CDR3 nucleotide sequence: TGTGCCAGCAGCGCCTCCGGGACATCGTACAATGAGCAGTTCTTC. This chain uses TRBV9 with TRBJ2-1; a weak D match, TRBD1 (6 bases). V lost 3 bases to trimming and J lost 4 bases, with 14 bases between them. This CDR3 spans 15 amino acids. Germline V gene sequence: CDR1 SGDLS, CDR2 YYNGEE.

The J gene is TRBJ1-2, the V gene TRBV5-4, with a possible D match to TRBD1 (6 bases). The CDR3 is made up of 16 amino acids. Germline values: CDR1 SGHNT, CDR2 YYREEE (reference sequence). The V end was cut by 1 base, the J end by 4 bases, with 17 bases between. The CDR3 spells CASSLSLRGTGYGYTF. DNA for the CDR3: TGTGCCAGCAGCTTGAGCCTCAGGGGTACGGGCTATGGCTACACCTTC. The full variable domain, completed using reference TRBV5-4 and TRBJ1-2, is ETGVTQSPTHLIKTRGQQVTLRCSSQSGHNTVSWYQQALGQGPQFIFQYYREEENGRGNFPPRFSGLQFPNYSSELNVNALELDDSALYLCASSLSLRGTGYGYTFGSGTRLTVV.

The chain couples TRBV9 to TRBJ1-4, with D uncertain. V was clipped by 4 bases and J by 4 bases, with 14 bases between them. The CDR3 has 15 residues. Germline V gives CDR1 SGDLS, CDR2 YYNGEE. The CDR3 protein is CASSPGRQLNEKLFF. CDR3 DNA sequence: TGTGCCAGCAGCCCCGGACGGCAGCTTAATGAAAAACTGTTTTTT.

The chain links TRBV28 to TRBJ1-2, with 9 positions matching TRBD1. With V trimmed by 6 bases and J by 4 bases, 6 bases remained unmatched. In germline, CDR1 is MDHEN, CDR2 SYDVKM. This CDR3 has 14 amino acids. CDR3 region: CASRLDRGPYGYTF. For the CDR3, the DNA is TGTGCCAGCAGACTGGACAGGGGTCCCTATGGCTACACCTTC.

The V call is TRBV6-5, the J call TRBJ1-1; D remains unclear. The V and J ends lost 6 bases and 1 base respectively, with 9 bases between them. CDR3 size: 13 residues. The germline gives CDR1 MNHEY, CDR2 SVGAGI. CDR3 coding DNA: TGTGCCAGCAGCCCCCTACGGAACACTGAAGCTTTCTTT. Encoded protein: CASSPLRNTEAFF.

The V call is TRBV15, the J call TRBJ1-5; D uncertain. The CDR3 loop spans 15 amino acids. Germline V gives CDR1 LNHNV, CDR2 YYDKDF (reference sequence). Between the trimmed V and J ends, which lost 0 bases and 0 bases, there was a span of 6 bases. CDR3 protein: CATSREVGSNQPQHF. CDR3 sequence (DNA): TGTGCCACCAGCAGAGAAGTTGGTAGCAATCAGCCCCAGCATTTT.

The CDR3 here is CASSLSSSGANVLTF. The CDR3 bases are TGTGCCAGCAGCTTGTCCAGTTCTGGGGCCAACGTCCTGACTTTC. This chain uses TRBV5-5 with TRBJ2-6; no reliable D call. V lost 1 base to trimming and J lost 1 base, with 6 bases between them. The CDR3 has 15 residues. CDR1 and CDR2 from the germline V gene are SGHKS and YYEKEE (reference sequence).

The rearrangement uses TRBV5-1 and TRBJ1-1, with D hard to call. V was cut by 5 bases and J by 2 bases, with 10 bases left in between. The germline V gene has CDR1 SGHRS and CDR2 YFSETQ. The CDR3 has 13 residues. CDR3 DNA sequence: TGCGCCAGCAGGTACGGGGTCAACACTGAAGCTTTCTTT. Translated: CASRYGVNTEAFF.

This clone was observed a few times. The chain joins TRBV7-2 to TRBJ2-7; D is unresolved. Deletions cut 3 bases from V and 6 bases from J, with 9 bases between. The CDR3 extends over 12 amino acids. Germline V gene lookup returns CDR1 SGHTA and CDR2 FQGNSA. CDR3 DNA: TGTGCCAGCAGCTTTTCCGGTAGCGAGCAGTACTTC. It specifies CASSFSGSEQYF.